One sample yielded the 29 T cell receptor beta chains listed below, sequenced in a study of blood T cells in healthy people across ages. With a J-beta primer mix and a sample-barcoded 5' primer, a second PCR ran about 7 to 12 cycles. TCRdb used MiXCR to reprocess the 5' RACE reads, holding one entry per CDR3 protein. This sample has some 880,000 distinct CDR3 sequences, with about 37% found just once. Sequences were obtained from blood. The receptors stem from a man younger than 35 in good health.

The genes are TRBV29-1 and TRBJ2-7; the D gene is possibly TRBD1 (6 bases). Germline loops: CDR1 SQVTM, CDR2 ANQGSEA. V shed 3 bases and J shed 11 bases, with 20 bases lying between them. The CDR3 has 13 residues. The CDR3 here is CSVEGAGDVYEYF. CDR3 DNA sequence: TGCAGCGTTGAGGGGGCTGGAGATGTCTACGAGTACTTC.

The V gene is TRBV10-3, the J gene TRBJ2-1; 8 positions agree with TRBD2. The junction had 0 bases not matched to a gene; V was cut back by 2 bases and J by 6 bases. The CDR3 is 13 amino acids. Germline V gene sequence: CDR1 ENHRY, CDR2 SYGVKD. The CDR3 reads CAISEGTSNEQFF. CDR3 nucleotides: TGTGCCATCAGTGAGGGGACTAGCAATGAGCAGTTCTTC.

This clonotype was recorded a few times. J is TRBJ2-4 and V is TRBV14; D unresolved. TRBJ2-5 explains the end of the DNA better; the J call may be wrong. The CDR3 covers 13 residues. Germline CDR1 SGHDN, CDR2 FVKESK. CDR3 amino acids: CASSSHSKGTQYF. The CDR3 region has the DNA TGTGCCAGCAGTTCTCACTCTAAGGGGACCCAGTACTTC.

Of note for this clonotype: This may arise from a read error, as a much more abundant clone is one base away. The J gene is TRBJ2-7, the V gene TRBV7-2; D ambiguous. The better agreement between TRBJ2-5 and the DNA end casts doubt on the J call. This CDR3 has 14 amino acids. Germline CDR1 is SGHTA and CDR2 is FQGNSA. The CDR3 sequence is CASSVVHTEETQYF. The CDR3 bases are TGTGCCAGCAGCGTAGTACACACGGAAGAGACCCAGTACTTC.

CDR3 nucleotides: TGTGCCAGCGGCCTTACAGGGCAAAAAGCCAAAAACATTCAGTACTTC. Translated: CASGLTGQKAKNIQYF. This chain connects TRBV12-3 or TRBV12-4 to TRBJ2-4; perhaps TRBD1 as D (6 bases). V shed 8 bases and J shed 0 bases, with 17 bases lying between them. The CDR3 loop spans 16 amino acids.

A few counts support this clonotype. The chain is built from TRBV5-1 and TRBJ1-1; no clear D. This CDR3 has 15 residues. The V end was cut by 0 bases, the J end by 2 bases, with 11 bases between. Germline CDR1 and CDR2: SGHRS and YFSETQ. The CDR3 nucleotides are TGCGCCAGCAGCTTGGTCGGGCAGAGAAACACTGAAGCTTTCTTT. Residues: CASSLVGQRNTEAFF.

This clonotype was picked up a small number of times. This chain links TRBV12-5 with TRBJ2-3; no reliable D call. The germline CDR1 and CDR2 sequences are LGHNT and FRNRAP. This CDR3 is 12 amino acids long. The V and J ends lost 2 bases and 5 bases respectively, with 5 bases between them. The CDR3 spells CASGLLGDTQYF. In DNA form, the CDR3 reads TGTGCTAGTGGTTTGCTAGGAGATACGCAGTATTTT.

This rearrangement joins TRBV20-1 to TRBJ2-4, with 8 bases lining up with TRBD1. The V gene end was trimmed by 4 bases and the J gene end by 6 bases; junction bases not matched to a gene: 5. CDR3 size: 13 residues. CDR1 and CDR2 from the germline V gene are DFQATT and SNEGSKA (reference sequence). The CDR3 DNA reads as TGCAGTGCTAATCCAGGGGGCACAAACATTCAGTACTTC. Amino acids: CSANPGGTNIQYF.

The V gene is TRBV7-2, the J gene TRBJ1-2; D possibly corresponds to TRBD1 (6 bases). V lost 4 bases and J 1 base, leaving 13 bases between the germline ends. CDR1 SGHTA and CDR2 FQGNSA come from the germline V gene. The CDR3 covers 15 residues. The CDR3 coding sequence is TGTGCCAGCAGCTGGCAGACAGGCAATAACTATGGCTACACCTTC. It specifies CASSWQTGNNYGYTF.

This clonotype has ten or more counts. This chain links TRBV4-1 with TRBJ1-2; TRBD1 agrees at 10 bases. The germline gives CDR1 MGHRA, CDR2 YSYEKL. CDR3 length: 15 residues. The junction had 13 bases not matched to a gene; V was cut back by 3 bases and J by 12 bases. The CDR3 sequence is CASSHKDRGLTFHTF. The CDR3 coding sequence is TGCGCCAGCAGCCATAAAGACAGGGGGCTTACCTTTCACACCTTC.

This clonotype has just a few counts. This rearrangement joins TRBV12-3 or TRBV12-4 to TRBJ1-1; D may be TRBD1 (5 bases). The CDR3 extends over 15 amino acids. V was trimmed by 5 bases and J by 2 bases, leaving 15 bases between them. In DNA, the CDR3 is TGTGCCAGCAGTGGGGGGGGTTGGTCCAACACTGAAGCTTTCTTT. The encoded protein is CASSGGGWSNTEAFF.

In its sample, this clonotype was seen a few times. The chain combines TRBV20-1 with TRBJ1-2; D gene unclear. V was clipped by 3 bases and J by 3 bases, with 14 bases between them. Germline V gene data show CDR1 as DFQATT and CDR2 as SNEGSKA (reference sequence). This CDR3 is 14 amino acids long. The CDR3 nucleotides read TGCAGTGCTAGCCCAGGAAGGTGGGACTATGGCTACACCTTC. Protein sequence: CSASPGRWDYGYTF.

This clonotype was observed a handful of times. The J gene is TRBJ1-4, the V gene TRBV7-2; D not certain. V lost 5 bases and J lost 8, with 21 bases in between. The CDR3 has 16 amino acids. CDR1 and CDR2 from the germline V gene are SGHTA and FQGNSA. CDR3 region: CASSGGGRGYGEKLFF. In DNA form, the CDR3 reads TGTGCCAGCAGCGGAGGCGGACGGGGTTATGGAGAAAAACTGTTTTTT. The full variable domain, with the rest looked up from reference TRBV7-2 and TRBJ1-4, is GAGVSQSPSNKVTEKGKDVELRCDPISGHTALYWYRQSLGQGLEFLIYFQGNSAPDKSGLPSDRFSAERTGGSVSTLTIQRTQQEDSAVYLCASSGGGRGYGEKLFFGSGTQLSVL.

The sample holds many counts of this clonotype. This chain uses TRBV12-3 or TRBV12-4 with TRBJ2-1; TRBD2 matches 15 bases. Losses at the gene ends were 4 bases for V and 6 bases for J; bases not matched to a gene: 10. This CDR3 comprises 18 residues. CDR3 amino acids: CASSSIGTSGGIFNEQFF. Written as DNA, the CDR3 is TGTGCCAGCAGTTCCATTGGGACTAGCGGGGGGATCTTCAATGAGCAGTTCTTC.

This clonotype came up a few times. CDR3 bases: TGCAGCGTCCAACGTGGGCCAGGCCAAGAGACCCAGTACTTC. This sequence encodes CSVQRGPGQETQYF. This chain connects TRBV29-1 to TRBJ2-5; D unresolved. Trimming pared 6 bases from V and 1 base from J, leaving 15 bases between. The CDR3 consists of 14 residues. CDR1 is SQVTM, CDR2 ANQGSEA, per germline.

This clonotype was seen a few times. The genes are TRBV15 and TRBJ1-4, with a possible D match to TRBD1 (6 bases). The CDR3 covers 17 residues. Trimming shortened V by 6 bases and J by 2 bases, and 19 bases separated the two germline ends. The V gene's germline CDR1 is LNHNV and CDR2 YYDKDF (reference sequence). The CDR3 nucleotides are TGTGCCACCAGGAAACAGGGCACGCGACCTACTAATGAAAAACTGTTTTTT. Protein product: CATRKQGTRPTNEKLFF.

This rearrangement joins TRBV27 to TRBJ1-2; D not resolved. The CDR3 spans 13 residues. The V gene's germline CDR1 is MNHEY and CDR2 SMNVEV (reference sequence). Deletions cut 5 bases from V and 4 bases from J, with 11 bases between. Here the CDR3 reads CASSTRSGYGYTF. Here the CDR3 DNA reads TGTGCCAGCAGTACCCGGTCAGGCTATGGCTACACCTTC.

V is TRBV2 and J is TRBJ2-3; D unresolved. Trimming left V 4 bases short and J 6 bases short, with 11 bases between. Germline V gene sequence: CDR1 SNHLY, CDR2 FYNNEI. CDR3 length equals 13 residues. The chain's CDR3 is CASSGWENDTQYF. The CDR3, as DNA: TGTGCCAGCAGTGGATGGGAAAATGATACGCAGTATTTT.

This chain uses TRBV27 with TRBJ1-6; D not certain. The germline CDR1 and CDR2 sequences are MNHEY and SMNVEV (reference sequence). V was pared by 5 bases and J by 8 bases, with 16 bases between. The CDR3 contains 15 residues. The CDR3 reads CASSLQDKTYSPLHF. The CDR3 nucleotides read TGTGCCAGCAGTCTGCAAGACAAAACCTATTCACCCCTCCACTTT.

The V call is TRBV30, the J call TRBJ1-5; no reliable D call. This CDR3 contains 13 residues. The germline CDR1 and CDR2 sequences are GTSNPN and SVGIG (reference sequence). CDR3 loop: CAGGGNGNQPQHF. In DNA form, the CDR3 reads TGTGCGGGCGGAGGGAACGGCAATCAGCCCCAGCATTTT.

This chain connects TRBV4-2 to TRBJ1-3; 8 nucleotides agree with TRBD1. V shed 4 bases and J 0 bases; nucleotides not matched to a gene: 2. The CDR3 spans 15 residues. From germline, CDR1 is LGHNA and CDR2 YNFKEQ. CDR3 coding DNA: TGTGCCAGCAGCCCCCAGGGGGCCTCTGGAAACACCATATATTTT. Translated, it gives CASSPQGASGNTIYF.

At least ten counts were recorded for this clonotype. V usage is TRBV5-1 and J usage is TRBJ2-5; 8 bases line up with TRBD1. The CDR3 length is 17 residues. Germline CDR1 SGHRS, CDR2 YFSETQ. The ends lost 1 base at V and 4 bases at J; junction bases unmatched: 12. CDR3 loop: CASSLFPGQESVETQYF. Here the CDR3 DNA reads TGCGCCAGCAGCTTGTTTCCGGGACAGGAGAGTGTAGAGACCCAGTACTTC.

The chain recombines TRBV12-3 or TRBV12-4 with TRBJ1-2; the D gene is possibly TRBD1 (6 bases). The CDR3 consists of 15 residues. Trimming left V 2 bases short and J 7 bases short, with 17 bases between. CDR3 sequence reads: CASSLRTARVGGYTF. CDR3 bases: TGTGCCAGCAGTTTAAGGACAGCCCGGGTCGGTGGCTACACCTTC.

Notes on this clonotype: Germline is not matched at one junction end, which may reflect a read error. The chain employs TRBV10-3 and TRBJ1-4; the match to TRBD1 covers 9 bases. This CDR3 region has 13 residues. Germline CDR1 is ENHRY and CDR2 is SYGVKD. CDR3 loop: CAIRGQGNEKPFF. The CDR3 nucleotides are TGTGCCATCAGAGGACAGGGGAATGAAAAACCGTTTTTT.

The rearrangement joins TRBV28 to TRBJ2-1, with TRBD1 identical over 9 bases. V gave up 6 bases and J gave up 4 bases; unmatched junction bases: 7. Germline CDR1 reads MDHEN; CDR2 reads SYDVKM. The CDR3 totals 15 residues. Written as DNA, the CDR3 is TGTGCCAGCAGCCCGGACAGGGGAATGTACAATGAGCAGTTCTTC. Translation: CASSPDRGMYNEQFF.

The chain combines TRBV7-8 with TRBJ1-2; TRBD1 agrees at 8 bases. The CDR3 length is 15 residues. V shed 1 base and J 5 bases; nucleotides not matched to a gene: 6. Germline loops: CDR1 SGHVS, CDR2 FQNEAQ. This CDR3 reads CASSLVAGGLYGYTF. CDR3 DNA: TGTGCCAGCAGCTTAGTGGCAGGGGGCCTTTATGGCTACACCTTC. The complete variable domain, with remaining parts taken from reference TRBV7-8 and TRBJ1-2, reads GAGVSQSPRYKVAKRGQDVALRCDPISGHVSLFWYQQALGQGPEFLTYFQNEAQLDKSGLPSDRFFAERPEGSVSTLKIQRTQQEDSAVYLCASSLVAGGLYGYTFGSGTRLTVV.

The V call is TRBV27, the J call TRBJ1-2; D remains unclear. CDR1 and CDR2 (germline): MNHEY, SMNVEV (reference sequence). There are 15 residues in the CDR3. V lost 0 bases, J lost 4 bases, and 12 bases lay in between. CDR3 DNA sequence: TGTGCCAGCAGTTTATCGAACAAGCCGCGCTATGGCTACACCTTC. Translation gives CASSLSNKPRYGYTF.

The table lists this clonotype with a few counts. This sequence joins TRBV7-2 and TRBJ1-5; weak D call: TRBD1 (6 bases). CDR1 and CDR2 from the germline V gene are SGHTA and FQGNSA. Trimming removed 1 base at V and 7 bases at J, with 17 bases between. This CDR3 comprises 16 residues. CDR3 in DNA: TGTGCCAGCAGCTTAGAGGAGGGGGTTCGGGCGCAGCCCCAGCATTTT. It is translated as CASSLEEGVRAQPQHF.

This clonotype has only a few counts. The rearrangement links TRBV20-1 to TRBJ2-4; D possibly corresponds to TRBD2 (6 bases). V was clipped by 0 bases and J by 10 bases, with 7 bases between them. CDR1 is DFQATT, CDR2 SNEGSKA, per germline (reference sequence). The CDR3 is 11 amino acids. Written as DNA, the CDR3 is TGCAGTGCTAGAGATGGGGGGATTCAGTACTTC. This translates into CSARDGGIQYF.